Given below is one TCR beta chain in context. Its specificity is unknown. 5'RACE template switching generated TCR cDNA, adding a universal primer site and UMIs. TCRdb used MiXCR to reprocess the 5' RACE reads, holding one entry per CDR3 protein. Among 300,000 to 400,000 distinct CDR3 sequences listed, more than 5.5% were seen once. These data come from a study of T cells after yellow fever vaccination. Trimming shortened V by 5 bases and J by 5 bases, and 9 bases separated the two germline ends. CDR3 size: 13 residues. Germline V CDR1 and CDR2: SGHTA, FQGNSA. Study results and limitations: Reappearance after the booster was seen for most primary-vaccination clones, at 96% CD4 and around 88% CD8.

This TCR came from a man aged 25-45 years who received the YFV17D yellow fever vaccine. V and J are TRBV7-2 and TRBJ2-2; no clear D. This sample comprised PBMCs, obtained 5 days after the yellow fever booster vaccination. CDR3 DNA: TGTGCCAGCAGCCCAATGAGGACCGGGGAGCTGTTTTTT. Its translation: CASSPMRTGELFF.